The subject of this entry is one TCR beta chain. Its cognate antigen is unknown. CDR3 length: 14 residues. V was cut by 0 bases and J by 5 bases, with 7 bases left in between. CDR1 is SGHVS and CDR2 is FNYEAQ in the germline V gene. This sample is part of a study of cytomegalovirus exposure and HLA in healthy donors. The data were produced by immunoSEQ multiplex PCR, yet TCRdb's version contains in-frame clones alone and is incomplete. This table holds approximately 150,000 clones, 84% found once. A roughly 120-subject validation cohort, separate from the roughly 670-subject first cohort, supplied the donors. Broader study findings: There were some public TCRs occurring in many donors, but most TCR sequences were rare.

This receptor was identified in a man aged 25 to 40 in good health and CMV-seropositive. The chain combines TRBV7-6 with TRBJ2-2, with D unresolved. Input material: PBMCs. The CDR3 DNA reads TGTGCCAGCAGCTTAGCTGTAACTACCGGGGAGCTGTTTTTT. Encoded protein: CASSLAVTTGELFF.